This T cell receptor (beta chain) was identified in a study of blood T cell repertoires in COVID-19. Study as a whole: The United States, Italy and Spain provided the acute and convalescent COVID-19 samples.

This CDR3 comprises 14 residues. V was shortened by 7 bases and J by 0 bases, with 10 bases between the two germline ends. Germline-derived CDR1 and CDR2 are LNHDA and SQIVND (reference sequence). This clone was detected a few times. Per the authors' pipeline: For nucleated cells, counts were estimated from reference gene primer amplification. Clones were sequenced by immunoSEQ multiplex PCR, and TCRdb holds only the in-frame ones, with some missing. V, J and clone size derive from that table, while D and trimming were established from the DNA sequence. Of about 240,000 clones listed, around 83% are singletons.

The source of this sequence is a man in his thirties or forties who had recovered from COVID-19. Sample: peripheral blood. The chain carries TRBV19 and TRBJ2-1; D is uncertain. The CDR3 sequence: CASKIHSSYNEQFF. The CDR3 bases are TGTGCCAGTAAAATACACAGCTCCTACAATGAGCAGTTCTTC.